The rows below give T cell receptor beta chains drawn from one sample of a study of blood T cell repertoires in COVID-19. Sequencing used immunoSEQ multiplex PCR; TCRdb keeps in-frame clones, though not all of them. The table shows about 400,000 clones, with roughly 86% occurring only once. Material: PBMCs or T cells enriched from blood (not recorded which). The receptors come from a woman aged 40-49 years with acute COVID-19. The CDR3 runs from the conserved cysteine through the conserved F or W. The D gene is left open where the match is weak. Size tells how often a clone was seen (once, few, many) or the class of an expanded clone, and some rows leave it out.

>TRBJ1-3|.|TRBV10-3|.
TGTGCCATCAGTGATCGGGCTTCTGGAGGCACCATATATTTT
CAISDRASGGTIYF
>TRBJ1-2|.|TRBV12-3/TRBV12-4|.
TGTGCCAGCAGAGCCGAACAGGGCGGCTACACCTTC
CASRAEQGGYTF
>TRBJ2-7|TRBD2|TRBV6-5|.
TGTGCCAGCAGTTACTCGGTTGTTGCTAGCGGAGACGAGCAGTACTTC
CASSYSVVASGDEQYF
>TRBJ2-2|TRBD1|TRBV5-1|.
TGCGCCAGCAGCATGGGACAGGGTTTCGGGGAGCTGTTTTTT
CASSMGQGFGELFF
>TRBJ1-2|.|TRBV5-1|.
TGCGCCAGCAGCTTGGATGGGGGGAAAGCTAACTATGGCTACACCTTC
CASSLDGGKANYGYTF
>TRBJ1-2|TRBD1|TRBV7-9|.
TGTGCCAGCAGCCTAGGACAGGAAGGAAGCTACACCTTC
CASSLGQEGSYTF
>TRBJ1-2|.|TRBV30|few
TGTGCCTGGAGTGATTTCTCACCCTCGAGCGAGTCAGGGAGCTACACCTTC
CAWSDFSPSSESGSYTF
>TRBJ1-4|.|TRBV6-5|.
TGTGCCAGCAGTTATGGGGGCTCTAATGAAAAACTGTTTTTT
CASSYGGSNEKLFF
>TRBJ1-1|.|TRBV30|.
TGTGCCTGGAGTGTACTAGGAGGTATGAACACTGAAGCTTTCTTT
CAWSVLGGMNTEAFF
>TRBJ1-2|TRBD1|TRBV28|.
TGTGCCAGCAGTGCCCGGGACAGGGTGGGGTACACCTTC
CASSARDRVGYTF
>TRBJ1-1|.|TRBV30|.
TGTGCCTGGAGTGTGGGCAGGAAGGACACTGAAGCTTTCTTT
CAWSVGRKDTEAFF
>TRBJ1-2|.|TRBV4-1|many
TGCGCCAGCAGCCAAGGTCCAGTCGGAGACTATGGCTACACCTTC
CASSQGPVGDYGYTF
>TRBJ1-2|.|TRBV13|few
TGTGCCAGCAGCGAACGGGGGGCCTATGGCTACACCTTC
CASSERGAYGYTF
>TRBJ1-1|.|TRBV5-1|.
TGCGCCAGCAGCCCTAGAACGGTGAACAACGAAGCTTTCTTT
CASSPRTVNNEAFF
>TRBJ1-2|TRBD1|TRBV7-2|few
TGTGCCAGCAGCCCCAGCGCGGGACAGAACTATGGCTACACCTTC
CASSPSAGQNYGYTF
>TRBJ1-1|.|TRBV5-1|.
TGCGCCAGCAGCTTGGCCTCTTCAGGGGACACTGAAGCTTTCTTT
CASSLASSGDTEAFF
>TRBJ1-5|.|TRBV6-4|many
TGTGCCAGCAGTGACTCGACGGGACACAATAGAGGTTATAGCAATCAGCCCCAGCATTTT
CASSDSTGHNRGYSNQPQHF
>TRBJ2-2|TRBD1|TRBV19|.
TGTGCCAGCCTAAGACAGGGTCTGAACACCGGGGAGCTGTTTTTT
CASLRQGLNTGELFF
>TRBJ2-1|.|TRBV30|.
TGTGCCTCCCCCTTGTACGGAGACTCAGCTCTCCAGCAGTTCTTC
CASPLYGDSALQQFF
>TRBJ1-6|TRBD1|TRBV5-1|.
TGCGCCAGCAGCCCAGGGACAGGGAATTCACCCCTCCACTTT
CASSPGTGNSPLHF
>TRBJ2-7|TRBD1|TRBV19|.
TGTGCCAGTAGTACCCGGGACAGACCCTACGAGCAGTACTTC
CASSTRDRPYEQYF
>TRBJ1-2|.|TRBV9|few
TGTGCCAGCAGCATACTCAGGGATAGCGGGGGCTACACCTTC
CASSILRDSGGYTF
>TRBJ1-1|.|TRBV4-1|few
TGCGCCAGCAGCCCGTCCGCGGGGATGGGGACTGAAGCTTTCTTT
CASSPSAGMGTEAFF
>TRBJ2-3|.|TRBV5-1|.
TGCGCCAGCAGCTTGGTGAGGCCTCCAGATACGCAGTATTTT
CASSLVRPPDTQYF
>TRBJ2-1|.|TRBV9|.
TGTGCCAGCAGCCTTGACGGGATAAACAATGAGCAGTTCTTC
CASSLDGINNEQFF
>TRBJ1-5|TRBD1|TRBV19|.
TGTGCCAGTACCGGGACAGGGGGCAATCAGCCCCAGCATTTT
CASTGTGGNQPQHF
>TRBJ2-1|TRBD2|TRBV14|.
TGTGCCAGCAGCCGTGGTCTTCCGGGACTAGCGGGGGGGCGTTGGGGAGACAATGAGCAGTTCTTC
CASSRGLPGLAGGRWGDNEQFF
>TRBJ2-3|TRBD2|TRBV27|.
TGTGCCAGCAGTCCCTCCACTAGCGGGGGTTACACAGATACGCAGTATTTT
CASSPSTSGGYTDTQYF
>TRBJ1-3|.|TRBV19|.
TGTGCCAGTAGCGACCCAGGGACAAGTGGAAACACCATATATTTT
CASSDPGTSGNTIYF
>TRBJ2-2|.|TRBV4-2|.
TGTGCCAGCAGCCCCAGGGACACCGGGGAGCTGTTTTTT
CASSPRDTGELFF
>TRBJ2-7|TRBD1|TRBV6-5|.
TGTGCCAGCAGTTACTCCCCACAGGGGGTTAGGTACGAGCAGTACTTC
CASSYSPQGVRYEQYF
>TRBJ2-7|.|TRBV27|.
TGTGCCAGCAGTTTCAGGGCCGGGTCTCGGGGGTCAGAGCAGTACTTC
CASSFRAGSRGSEQYF
>TRBJ2-3|TRBD1|TRBV2|once
TGTGCCAGCATGAGGGGACAGGTCACAGATACGCAGTATTTT
CASMRGQVTDTQYF
>TRBJ2-2|.|TRBV5-1|.
TGCGCCAGCAGCTTGGATCCAGGGGACACCGGGGAGCTGTTTTTT
CASSLDPGDTGELFF
>TRBJ1-1|.|TRBV29-1|once
TGCAGCCATAAAGAAGTGGGGGGGCGGAACACTGAAGCTTTCTTT
CSHKEVGGRNTEAFF
>TRBJ2-3|TRBD2|TRBV5-1|.
TGCGCCAGCGCGGGACTAGCGGGGGGACCCACAGATACGCAGTATTTT
CASAGLAGGPTDTQYF
>TRBJ1-2|TRBD1|TRBV7-2|.
TGTGCCAGCAGCCCGACCACAGGGGGTTCTTATGGCTACACCTTC
CASSPTTGGSYGYTF
>TRBJ1-2|.|TRBV7-9|.
TGTGCCAGCACCCTGAGGGGCGGAGGGGACTACACCTTC
CASTLRGGGDYTF
>TRBJ2-1|TRBD1|TRBV7-7|.
TGTGCCAGCAGCTTAGAGGGACAGAGCTCCTACAATGAGCAGTTCTTC
CASSLEGQSSYNEQFF
>TRBJ1-2|.|TRBV10-2|.
TGCGCCAGCAGTGAGGCCCAGGTATCTAACTATGGCTACACCTTC
CASSEAQVSNYGYTF